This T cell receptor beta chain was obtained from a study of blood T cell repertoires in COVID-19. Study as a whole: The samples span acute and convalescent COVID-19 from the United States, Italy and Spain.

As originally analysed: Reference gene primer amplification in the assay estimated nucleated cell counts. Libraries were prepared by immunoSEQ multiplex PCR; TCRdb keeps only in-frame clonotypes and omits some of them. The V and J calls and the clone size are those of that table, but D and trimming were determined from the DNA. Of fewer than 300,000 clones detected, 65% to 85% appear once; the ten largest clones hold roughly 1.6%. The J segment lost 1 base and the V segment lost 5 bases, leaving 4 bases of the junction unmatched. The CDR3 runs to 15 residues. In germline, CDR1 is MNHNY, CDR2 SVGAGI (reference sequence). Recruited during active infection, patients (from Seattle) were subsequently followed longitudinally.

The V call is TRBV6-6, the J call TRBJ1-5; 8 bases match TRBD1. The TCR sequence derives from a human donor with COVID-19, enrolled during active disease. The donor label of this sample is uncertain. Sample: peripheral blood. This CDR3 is CASSPTGVSNQPQHF. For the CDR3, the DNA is TGTGCCAGCAGTCCGACAGGGGTGAGCAATCAGCCCCAGCATTTT.